Shown below are 12 T cell receptor beta chains from a single sample sequenced in a study of beta chain features in type 1 diabetes. Isolated RNA was reverse transcribed in full, so expressed TCRB transcripts were sequenced. Profiled with immunoSEQ multiplex PCR; TCRdb holds only in-frame clones, not every one. The table lists 900,000 or so clones, roughly 17% of them singletons. The specimen sequenced was naive CD4+ T cells from blood. The receptors shown here come from a woman between 18 and 29 years old in good health.

The CDR3: CASRLAGGPYNEQFF. DNA for the CDR3: TGTGCCAGCAGGTTAGCGGGAGGGCCATACAATGAGCAGTTCTTC. This chain uses TRBV6-5 with TRBJ2-1, with TRBD2 identical over 11 bases. The V gene end was trimmed by 6 bases and the J gene end by 4 bases; junction bases not matched to a gene: 5. There are 15 residues in the CDR3. CDR1 is MNHEY, CDR2 SVGAGI, per germline.

This clone showed up just a few times. This specimen includes other DNA sequences encoding the same CDR3. The V gene is TRBV5-1, the J gene TRBJ1-4; no clear D. CDR3 length: 14 amino acids. Trimming removed 1 base from V and 2 bases from J, with 6 bases in between. Germline V gene data show CDR1 as SGHRS and CDR2 as YFSETQ. The CDR3, as DNA: TGCGCCAGCAGCTTGACAGCGACTAATGAAAAACTGTTTTTT. This sequence encodes CASSLTATNEKLFF. Supplemented by reference TRBV5-1 and TRBJ1-4, the full variable domain reads KAGVTQTPRYLIKTRGQQVTLSCSPISGHRSVSWYQQTPGQGLQFLFEYFSETQRNKGNFPGRFSGRQFSNSRSEMNVSTLELGDSALYLCASSLTATNEKLFFGSGTQLSVL.

This clone was recorded a few times. This chain uses TRBV6-5 with TRBJ2-3; 9 bases line up with TRBD2. CDR1 and CDR2 from the germline V gene are MNHEY and SVGAGI. The trim removed 7 bases at V and 6 bases at J, leaving 5 bases unmatched. CDR3 length: 13 amino acids. Here the CDR3 DNA reads TGTGCCAGCACCACAAGCGGGAGGGATACGCAGTATTTT. This encodes CASTTSGRDTQYF.

This clone has a handful of counts. The rearrangement uses TRBV7-2 and TRBJ2-5; TRBD1 might be the D (6 bases). V was trimmed by 4 bases and J by 1 base, leaving 10 bases between them. The germline CDR1 and CDR2 sequences are SGHTA and FQGNSA. The CDR3 loop spans 14 amino acids. In DNA, the CDR3 is TGTGCCAGCAGCTGGCAGGGGACCCAAGAGACCCAGTACTTC. It yields the protein CASSWQGTQETQYF.

In its sample, this clone was seen a few times. The chain employs TRBV5-1 and TRBJ2-7; 12 nucleotides line up with TRBD2. Germline values: CDR1 SGHRS, CDR2 YFSETQ. The CDR3 spans 13 residues. The J segment lost 6 bases and the V segment lost 4 bases, leaving 2 bases of the junction unmatched. The CDR3 DNA sequence: TGCGCCAGCAGCCGGGGACTAGCGGGCGAGCAGTACTTC. Translated: CASSRGLAGEQYF. The whole variable domain, filled in from reference TRBV5-1 and TRBJ2-7, reads KAGVTQTPRYLIKTRGQQVTLSCSPISGHRSVSWYQQTPGQGLQFLFEYFSETQRNKGNFPGRFSGRQFSNSRSEMNVSTLELGDSALYLCASSRGLAGEQYFGPGTRLTVT.

This clone showed up just a few times. The chain has TRBV5-4 and TRBJ2-7; 8 bases line up with TRBD1. This CDR3 contains 15 residues. After removal of 2 bases from V and 2 bases from J, the junction contained 6 bases not matched to a gene. Germline V gene sequence: CDR1 SGHNT, CDR2 YYREEE (reference sequence). CDR3 loop: CASSFPGGETYEQYF. Written as DNA, the CDR3 is TGTGCCAGCAGCTTCCCAGGGGGCGAAACCTACGAGCAGTACTTC.

This clone was detected only a few times. This chain connects TRBV7-9 to TRBJ2-1, with a tentative D call TRBD2 (5 bases). The ends were cut back, 5 bases at V and 9 bases at J, with 26 bases in the middle. This CDR3 has 17 amino acids. Germline CDR1 SEHNR, CDR2 FQNEAQ (reference sequence). The DNA of the CDR3 is TGTGCCAGCAGCCGCGGGTTCCGTCGTGGGTCTAACGCTGAGCAGTTCTTC. This gives the protein CASSRGFRRGSNAEQFF.

This clone was found a few times. This chain links TRBV5-1 with TRBJ1-4; possibly TRBD1 for D (6 bases). CDR1 SGHRS and CDR2 YFSETQ come from the germline V gene. The CDR3 sequence is 14 residues long. Trimming shortened V by 0 bases and J by 5 bases, and 8 bases separated the two germline ends. CDR3 coding DNA: TGCGCCAGCAGCTTGGACAGGGAAAATGAAAAACTGTTTTTT. Encoded protein: CASSLDRENEKLFF.

This clone was observed a handful of times. The CDR3 reads CASSTQGAIGTEAFF. The CDR3 DNA sequence: TGTGCCAGCAGCACACAGGGGGCAATCGGAACTGAAGCTTTCTTT. The chain has TRBV28 and TRBJ1-1; TRBD1 aligns across 9 bases. The V segment lost 6 bases and the J segment 5 bases; nucleotides outside the gene matches: 10. Germline CDR1 is MDHEN and CDR2 is SYDVKM. The CDR3 loop spans 15 amino acids.

A few counts support this clone. The gene calls are TRBV7-2 and TRBJ1-1, with D unresolved. Germline V gene data show CDR1 as SGHTA and CDR2 as FQGNSA. The V gene lost 2 bases and the J gene lost 2 bases, with 9 bases spanning the gap. The CDR3 sequence is 14 residues long. For the CDR3, the DNA is TGTGCCAGCAGCTTAACTGTTTCTAACACTGAAGCTTTCTTT. Its translation is CASSLTVSNTEAFF.

V usage is TRBV7-9 and J usage is TRBJ2-5; 12 bases align to TRBD2. The trim removed 5 bases at V and 2 bases at J, leaving 6 bases unmatched. The CDR3 totals 16 residues. Per the germline V gene, CDR1 is SEHNR and CDR2 is FQNEAQ (reference sequence). The CDR3 sequence is CASSPGLAGLQETQYF. The CDR3 region has the DNA TGTGCCAGCAGCCCCGGACTAGCGGGGTTACAAGAGACCCAGTACTTC. Full variable domain (rest looked up from reference TRBV7-9 and TRBJ2-5): DTGVSQNPRHKITKRGQNVTFRCDPISEHNRLYWYRQTLGQGPEFLTYFQNEAQLEKSRLLSDRFSAERPKGSFSTLEIQRTEQGDSAMYLCASSPGLAGLQETQYFGPGTRLLVL.

The V gene is TRBV10-3, the J gene TRBJ2-2; D unclear. The CDR3 consists of 16 residues. V dropped 4 bases and J dropped 6 bases, with 18 bases sitting between them. CDR1 and CDR2 (germline): ENHRY, SYGVKD. The CDR3 is CAISVSRTGLSGELFF. The DNA for the CDR3 is TGTGCCATCAGTGTTTCACGGACGGGCCTTTCCGGGGAGCTGTTTTTT.